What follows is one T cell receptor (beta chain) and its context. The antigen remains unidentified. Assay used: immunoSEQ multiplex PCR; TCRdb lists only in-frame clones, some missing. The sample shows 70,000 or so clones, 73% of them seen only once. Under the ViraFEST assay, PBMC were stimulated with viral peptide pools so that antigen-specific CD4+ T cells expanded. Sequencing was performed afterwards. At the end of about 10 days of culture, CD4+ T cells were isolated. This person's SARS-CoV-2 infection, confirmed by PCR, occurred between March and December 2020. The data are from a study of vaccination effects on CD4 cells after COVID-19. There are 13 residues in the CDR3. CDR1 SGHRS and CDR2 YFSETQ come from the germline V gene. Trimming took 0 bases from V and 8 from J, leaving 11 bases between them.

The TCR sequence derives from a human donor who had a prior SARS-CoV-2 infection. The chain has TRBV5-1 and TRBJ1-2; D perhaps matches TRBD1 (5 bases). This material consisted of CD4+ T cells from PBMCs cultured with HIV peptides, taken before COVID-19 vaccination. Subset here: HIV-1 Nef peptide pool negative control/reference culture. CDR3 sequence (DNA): TGCGCCAGCAGCTTGGGAGGGGATGGCGGCTACACCTTC. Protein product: CASSLGGDGGYTF.